These T cell receptor beta chains were read from a single sample in a study of identical twins. Each CDR3 protein is one row after TCRdb ran MiXCR on the 5' RACE reads. The table includes 200,000 to 250,000 distinct CDR3 sequences, under 10% detected once. This sample was also put to use in a study of yellow fever vaccine responses in identical twins.

Sequenced material: memory (CD45RO+) T cells sorted from blood. The receptors derive from a woman younger than 35 in good health. Both conserved end residues are part of each CDR3. D genes are given only for firm matches. Size tells how often a clone was seen (once, few, many) or the class of an expanded clone, and some rows leave it out.

V gene: TRBV7-9
D gene: TRBD2
CDR3 length: 14
clone size: .
J gene: TRBJ2-3
CDR3 protein: CAEGRGGVPGTQYF
CDR3 DNA: TGTGCGGAAGGCCGCGGGGGGGTCCCGGGTACGCAGTATTTT

V gene: TRBV5-8
D gene: TRBD2
CDR3 length: 15
clone size: .
J gene: TRBJ2-7
CDR3 protein: CASILGRGMVYEQYF
CDR3 DNA: TGTGCCAGCATCCTTGGGAGGGGTATGGTCTACGAGCAGTACTTC

V gene: TRBV11-1
D gene: .
CDR3 length: 15
clone size: .
J gene: TRBJ2-2
CDR3 protein: CASSLGHLNTGELFF
CDR3 DNA: TGTGCCAGCAGCTTAGGTCACCTGAACACCGGGGAGCTGTTTTTT

V gene: TRBV4-2
D gene: .
CDR3 length: 14
clone size: .
J gene: TRBJ2-7
CDR3 protein: CASSRGTPSYEQYF
CDR3 DNA: TGTGCCAGCAGCCGGGGGACCCCCTCCTACGAGCAGTACTTC

V gene: TRBV20-1
D gene: .
CDR3 length: 11
clone size: .
J gene: TRBJ2-1
CDR3 protein: CSLGRIYEQFF
CDR3 DNA: TGCAGCCTTGGCAGGATCTATGAGCAGTTCTTC

V gene: TRBV20-1
D gene: .
CDR3 length: 11
clone size: many
J gene: TRBJ2-1
CDR3 protein: CSATSYNEQFF
CDR3 DNA: TGCAGTGCTACCTCCTACAATGAGCAGTTCTTC

V gene: TRBV10-1
D gene: TRBD2
CDR3 length: 16
clone size: few
J gene: TRBJ2-1
CDR3 protein: CASSVTSGLSYNEQFF
CDR3 DNA: TGCGCCAGCAGCGTTACTAGCGGATTGTCATACAATGAGCAGTTCTTC

V gene: TRBV20-1
D gene: .
CDR3 length: 14
clone size: many
J gene: TRBJ2-1
CDR3 protein: CSAGTTVDYNEQFF
CDR3 DNA: TGCAGTGCTGGAACGACTGTCGACTACAATGAGCAGTTCTTC

V gene: TRBV7-2
D gene: TRBD1
CDR3 length: 15
clone size: many
J gene: TRBJ2-2
CDR3 protein: CASSLDRANTGELFF
CDR3 DNA: TGTGCCAGCAGCCTTGACAGGGCAAACACCGGGGAGCTGTTTTTT

V gene: TRBV4-2
D gene: .
CDR3 length: 16
clone size: many
J gene: TRBJ2-7
CDR3 protein: CASSQDWGRSSYEQYF
CDR3 DNA: TGTGCCAGCAGCCAAGATTGGGGCCGCAGCTCCTACGAGCAGTACTTC

V gene: TRBV19
D gene: TRBD2
CDR3 length: 12
clone size: .
J gene: TRBJ2-7
CDR3 protein: CASSGLAGGQYF
CDR3 DNA: TGTGCCAGTAGTGGACTAGCGGGAGGACAGTACTTC

V gene: TRBV5-6
D gene: .
CDR3 length: 16
clone size: many
J gene: TRBJ2-1
CDR3 protein: CASSPKTESSYNEQFF
CDR3 DNA: TGTGCCAGCAGCCCCAAGACAGAGAGCTCCTACAATGAGCAGTTCTTC

V gene: TRBV5-1
D gene: .
CDR3 length: 14
clone size: few
J gene: TRBJ2-5
CDR3 protein: CASSLDGSGETQYF
CDR3 DNA: TGCGCCAGCAGCTTGGACGGATCCGGTGAGACCCAGTACTTC